This T cell receptor beta chain was captured in a study of CD8 T cells in ankylosing spondylitis. Trimming took 4 bases from V and 5 from J, leaving 8 bases between them. Germline V gene lookup returns CDR1 SQVTM and CDR2 ANQGSEA. The CDR3 is 11 residues long. TCRdb itself ran the 5' RACE reads through MiXCR, one entry per CDR3 protein. The sample records 150,000 to 200,000 distinct CDR3 sequences, around a sixth being singletons. Sequenced: blood, either unsorted or a sorted T cell fraction (not recorded which). This sequence originates from a male donor aged 10 to 35 with ankylosing spondylitis or in good health (not recorded which). The chain combines TRBV29-1 with TRBJ2-5; D gene unclear. The CDR3 DNA is TGCAGCGTTGGGGATGGGGAGACCCAGTACTTC. Translation: CSVGDGETQYF.